This T cell receptor (beta chain) stems from a study of cytomegalovirus exposure and HLA in healthy donors. About the research overall: Per a later analysis, the 666 first-cohort and approximately 120 validation repertoires shared one platform.

The CDR3 runs to 16 residues. The V gene end was trimmed by 5 bases and the J gene end by 0 bases; junction bases not matched to a gene: 4. Germline CDR1 SGHVS, CDR2 FNYEAQ. The study, taken as a whole, reports: First-cohort TCR clusters tended to co-occur in the roughly 120 validation repertoires, a later analysis found. According to the study, 160 or so TCR beta chains were cytomegalovirus-associated.

Turning to this clone: Its matching antigen is unknown.

The method was immunoSEQ multiplex PCR; TCRdb's version includes in-frame clones alone and lacks a portion of them. The sample lists 150,000 to 200,000 clones, 84% occurring once. Sequences were obtained from PBMCs. The TCR sequence derives from a man aged 25-40 years in good health and CMV-seropositive. The chain joins TRBV7-6 to TRBJ1-5; 10 nucleotides agree with TRBD1. CDR3 residues: CASSPRDRGSNQPQHF. CDR3 sequence (DNA): TGTGCCAGCAGCCCTCGGGACAGGGGTAGCAATCAGCCCCAGCATTTT.